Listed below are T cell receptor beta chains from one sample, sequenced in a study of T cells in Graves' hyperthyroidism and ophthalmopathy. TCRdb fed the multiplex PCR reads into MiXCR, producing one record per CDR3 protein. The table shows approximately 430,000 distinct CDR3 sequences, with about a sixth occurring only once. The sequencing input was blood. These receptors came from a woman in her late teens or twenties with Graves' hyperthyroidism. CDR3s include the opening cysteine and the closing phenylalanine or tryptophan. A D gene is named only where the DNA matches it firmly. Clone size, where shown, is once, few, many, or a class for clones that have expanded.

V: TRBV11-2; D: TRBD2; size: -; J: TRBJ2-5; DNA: TGTGCCAGCAGCTTAGATCGGACTAGCGGGGCAGAGACCCAGTACTTC; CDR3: CASSLDRTSGAETQYF
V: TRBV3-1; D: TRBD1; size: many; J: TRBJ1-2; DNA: TGTGCCAGCAGCCCAAGGACAGGGACCGCCAATGGCTACACCTTC; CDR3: CASSPRTGTANGYTF
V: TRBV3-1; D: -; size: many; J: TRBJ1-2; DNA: TGTGCCAGCAGCCGGCTCCGGTCGAATGGCTACACCTTC; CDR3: CASSRLRSNGYTF
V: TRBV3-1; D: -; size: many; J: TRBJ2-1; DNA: TGTGCCAGCAGCAAAGGTTCCGAGGCCAATGAGCAGTTCTTC; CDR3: CASSKGSEANEQFF
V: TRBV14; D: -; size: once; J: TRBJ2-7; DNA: TGTGCCAGCAGTCAGAAGTATCCCGGGGATGGCGAGCAGTACTTC; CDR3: CASSQKYPGDGEQYF
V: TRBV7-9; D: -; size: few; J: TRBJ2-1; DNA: TGTGCCAGCAAAAATACCGGGGATGGAGGCAATGAGCAGTTCTTC; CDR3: CASKNTGDGGNEQFF
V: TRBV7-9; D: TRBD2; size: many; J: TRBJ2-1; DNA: TGTGCCAGCGTAATGCGGGAGACCTACAATGAGCAGTTCTTC; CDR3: CASVMRETYNEQFF
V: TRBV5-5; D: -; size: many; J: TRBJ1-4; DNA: TGTGCCAGCAGCTTAAATGAAAAACTGTTTTTT; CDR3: CASSLNEKLFF
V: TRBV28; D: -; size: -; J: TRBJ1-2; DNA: TGTGCCAGCAGGGCCTCAGGGAAGGGCTATGGCTACACCTTC; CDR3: CASRASGKGYGYTF
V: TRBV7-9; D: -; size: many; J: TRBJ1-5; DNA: TGTGCCAGCAGCCCTCAGAATAGCAATCAGCCCCAGCATTTT; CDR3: CASSPQNSNQPQHF
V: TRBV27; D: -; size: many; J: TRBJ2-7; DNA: TGTGCCAGCAGATACAGGTTCCAGGAAGAATACGAGCAGTACTTC; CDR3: CASRYRFQEEYEQYF
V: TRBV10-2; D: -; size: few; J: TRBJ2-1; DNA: TGCGCCACCCAGGACTATGGCGGGTCCTGGAATGAGCAGTTCTTC; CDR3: CATQDYGGSWNEQFF
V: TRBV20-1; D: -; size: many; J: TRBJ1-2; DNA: TGCAGTGCTAGAGATCGGGAGCACCCGTCCTATGGCTACACCTTC; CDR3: CSARDREHPSYGYTF
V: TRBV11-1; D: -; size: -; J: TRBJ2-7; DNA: TGTGCCAGCCGCCCCCGGGTCACCTACGAGCAGTACTTC; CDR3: CASRPRVTYEQYF
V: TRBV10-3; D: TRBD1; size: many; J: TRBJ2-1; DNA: TGTGCCATCAGTGATTTCGGGACAGGGACATTAAATGAGCAGTTCTTC; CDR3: CAISDFGTGTLNEQFF
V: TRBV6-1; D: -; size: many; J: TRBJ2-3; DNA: TGTGCCAGCAGTTATGGGACCGATCCCACAGATACGCAGTATTTT; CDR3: CASSYGTDPTDTQYF
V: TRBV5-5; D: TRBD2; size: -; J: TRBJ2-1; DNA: TGTGCCAGCAGCCGAATTAGCGGGAGTGAATCCTACAATGAGCAGTTCTTC; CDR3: CASSRISGSESYNEQFF
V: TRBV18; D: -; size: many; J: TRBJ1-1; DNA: TGTGCCAGCTCACTGGACAAGAGCACTGAAGCTTTCTTT; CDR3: CASSLDKSTEAFF
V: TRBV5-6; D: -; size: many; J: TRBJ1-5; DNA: TGTGCCAGCAGCTTGATCGACTCCCCAGCCCAGCATTTT; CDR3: CASSLIDSPAQHF
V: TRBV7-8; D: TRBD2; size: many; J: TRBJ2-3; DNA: TGTGCCAGCAGCTCTCTAGCGGGGGGCGGTACGCAGTATTTT; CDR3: CASSSLAGGGTQYF
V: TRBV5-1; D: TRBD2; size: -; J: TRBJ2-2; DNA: TGCGCCAGCAGCTTGGCCTTACTAGCGGGGACCGGGGAGCTGTTTTTT; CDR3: CASSLALLAGTGELFF
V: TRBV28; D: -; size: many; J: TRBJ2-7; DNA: TGTGCCACGACATTCCGGGGCGAGCAGTACTTC; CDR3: CATTFRGEQYF
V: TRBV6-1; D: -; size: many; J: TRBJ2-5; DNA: TGTGCCAGCAGTTACGCCCCTACCCAAGAGACCCAGTACTTC; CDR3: CASSYAPTQETQYF
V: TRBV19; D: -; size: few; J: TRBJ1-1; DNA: TGTGCCAGTAGGGGAACAGGAAGGTACACGATGAACACTGAAGCTTTCTTT; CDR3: CASRGTGRYTMNTEAFF
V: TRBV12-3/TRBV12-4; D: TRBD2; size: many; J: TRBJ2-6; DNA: TGTGCCAGCAGTTGGAGCGGGGGGTCCGGGGCCAACGTCCTGACTTTC; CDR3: CASSWSGGSGANVLTF
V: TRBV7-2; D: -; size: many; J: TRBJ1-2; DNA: TGTGCCAGCAGCCGTAGGGATAACTATGGCTACACCTTC; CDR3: CASSRRDNYGYTF
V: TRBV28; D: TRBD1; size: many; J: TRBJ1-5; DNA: TGTGCCAGCAGTTTCCGGACAGGGGGAGATAGCAATCAGCCCCAGCATTTT; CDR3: CASSFRTGGDSNQPQHF
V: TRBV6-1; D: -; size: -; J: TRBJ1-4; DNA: TGTGCCAGCAGTTCCGACCCGGGTGTCGGTAATGAAAAACTGTTTTTT; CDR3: CASSSDPGVGNEKLFF
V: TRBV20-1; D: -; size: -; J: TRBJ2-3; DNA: TGCAGTGCTAGAGTCCCCCCGGGAGAGGGTACAGATACGCAGTATTTT; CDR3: CSARVPPGEGTDTQYF
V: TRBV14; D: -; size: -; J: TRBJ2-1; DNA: TGTGCCAGCAGCCAGTTTCTAGCGAGCGAGCAGTTCTTC; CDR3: CASSQFLASEQFF
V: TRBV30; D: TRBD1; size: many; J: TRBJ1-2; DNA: TGTGCCTGGAGTAGCCCGGGACAGGGGAGTGGCTACACCTTC; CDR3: CAWSSPGQGSGYTF
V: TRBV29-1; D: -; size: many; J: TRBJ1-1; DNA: TGCAGCGTTCGCAGGAACACTGAAGCTTTCTTT; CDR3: CSVRRNTEAFF
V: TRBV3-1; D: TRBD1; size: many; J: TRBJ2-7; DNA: TGTGCCAGCAGCCTTGGACAGGGGGAACACGAGCAGTACTTC; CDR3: CASSLGQGEHEQYF
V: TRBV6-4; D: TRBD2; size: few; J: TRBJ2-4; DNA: TGTGCCAGCAGTGGGACTAGCGGGGGGGGGGCCAAAAACATTCAGTACTTC; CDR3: CASSGTSGGGAKNIQYF
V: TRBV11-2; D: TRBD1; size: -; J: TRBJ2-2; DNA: TGTGCCAGCAGCCCGAATCGTGGGACAGCCAACACCGGGGAGCTGTTTTTT; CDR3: CASSPNRGTANTGELFF
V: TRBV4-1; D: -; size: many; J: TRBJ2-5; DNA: TGCGCCAGCTCCCAGGCCATCCAAGAGACCCAGTACTTC; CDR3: CASSQAIQETQYF
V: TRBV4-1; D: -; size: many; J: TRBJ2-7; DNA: TGCGCCAGCAGCCAAATTGGGGCTAGGGACTCCTACGAGCAGTACTTC; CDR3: CASSQIGARDSYEQYF